This T cell receptor beta chain was sequenced for a study of blood T cell repertoires in COVID-19. About the research overall: Sites in the United States, Italy and Spain provided acute and convalescent COVID-19 samples. The analysed material was cDNA or gDNA that came from T cells, B-cell-depleted T cells, or PBMCs.

Measured with immunoSEQ multiplex PCR; TCRdb has only the in-frame clones, and not every one. In the table there are 200,000 to 250,000 clones, about 85% of which are singletons. Germline V gene data show CDR1 as SNHLY and CDR2 as FYNNEI. Trimming shortened V by 8 bases and J by 4 bases, and 23 bases separated the two germline ends. The CDR3 extends over 16 amino acids. The sequenced sample consisted of peripheral blood. V and J are TRBV2 and TRBJ2-5; tentatively, D is TRBD1 (6 bases). This sequence originates from a man in his forties or fifties with acute or convalescent COVID-19. In DNA, the CDR3 is TGTGCCAGCCGGCCCTATAGCACAGGGATCCGAGAGACCCAGTACTTC. It yields the protein CASRPYSTGIRETQYF.